This TCR beta chain is from a study of shared clonotypes between healthy human individuals. Terminally differentiated effector memory CD45RA+ cells were excluded from the naive CD8 cells, which were CD45RO-negative and positively selected for CCR7. Healthy HIV-negative adults with no recent acute infections or vaccinations were recruited as donors. Deep level was the assay's run setting. Profiling relied on immunoSEQ multiplex PCR, and the TCRdb table lists in-frame clones only, not all of them. Of about 1,900,000 clones in the sample, approximately 94% were seen once. The CDR3 has 13 amino acids. Per germline, CDR1 SGDLS and CDR2 YYNGEE. Trimming removed 4 bases from V and 6 bases from J; junction bases left unmatched: 3. Study-wide results and caveats: Naive subsets generally exceeded memory subsets in estimated richness. Clonotype sharing across a handful of donors was observed for 4% to 5.5% of naive CD4 clonotypes.

A remark on this clone: Its antigen remains unidentified.

This sequence originates from a man aged 18-30 years in good health. This sequence joins TRBV9 and TRBJ2-3, with TRBD2 matching 9 bases. The sequenced sample consisted of naive CD8+ T cells sorted from blood. The DNA of the CDR3 is TGTGCCAGCAGCCTTAGCGGGAGCGATACGCAGTATTTT. Translating it yields CASSLSGSDTQYF. The entire variable domain, with the rest obtained from reference TRBV9 and TRBJ2-3, is as follows: DSGVTQTPKHLITATGQRVTLRCSPRSGDLSVYWYQQSLDQGLQFLIQYYNGEERAKGNILERFSAQQFPDLHSELNLSSLELGDSALYFCASSLSGSDTQYFGPGTRLTVL.